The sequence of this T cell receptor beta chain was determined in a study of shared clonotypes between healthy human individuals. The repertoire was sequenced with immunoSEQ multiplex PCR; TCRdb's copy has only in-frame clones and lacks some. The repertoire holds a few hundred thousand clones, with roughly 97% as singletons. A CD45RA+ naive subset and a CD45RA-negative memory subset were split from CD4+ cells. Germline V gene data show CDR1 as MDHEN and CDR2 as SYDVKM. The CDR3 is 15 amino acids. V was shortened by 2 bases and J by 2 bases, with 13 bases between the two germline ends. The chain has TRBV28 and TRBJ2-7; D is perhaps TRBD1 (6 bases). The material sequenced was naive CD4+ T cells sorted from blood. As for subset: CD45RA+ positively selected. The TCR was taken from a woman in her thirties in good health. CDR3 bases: TGTGCCAGCAGTTTAGAAATACAGGGAGCCTACGAGCAGTACTTC. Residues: CASSLEIQGAYEQYF.